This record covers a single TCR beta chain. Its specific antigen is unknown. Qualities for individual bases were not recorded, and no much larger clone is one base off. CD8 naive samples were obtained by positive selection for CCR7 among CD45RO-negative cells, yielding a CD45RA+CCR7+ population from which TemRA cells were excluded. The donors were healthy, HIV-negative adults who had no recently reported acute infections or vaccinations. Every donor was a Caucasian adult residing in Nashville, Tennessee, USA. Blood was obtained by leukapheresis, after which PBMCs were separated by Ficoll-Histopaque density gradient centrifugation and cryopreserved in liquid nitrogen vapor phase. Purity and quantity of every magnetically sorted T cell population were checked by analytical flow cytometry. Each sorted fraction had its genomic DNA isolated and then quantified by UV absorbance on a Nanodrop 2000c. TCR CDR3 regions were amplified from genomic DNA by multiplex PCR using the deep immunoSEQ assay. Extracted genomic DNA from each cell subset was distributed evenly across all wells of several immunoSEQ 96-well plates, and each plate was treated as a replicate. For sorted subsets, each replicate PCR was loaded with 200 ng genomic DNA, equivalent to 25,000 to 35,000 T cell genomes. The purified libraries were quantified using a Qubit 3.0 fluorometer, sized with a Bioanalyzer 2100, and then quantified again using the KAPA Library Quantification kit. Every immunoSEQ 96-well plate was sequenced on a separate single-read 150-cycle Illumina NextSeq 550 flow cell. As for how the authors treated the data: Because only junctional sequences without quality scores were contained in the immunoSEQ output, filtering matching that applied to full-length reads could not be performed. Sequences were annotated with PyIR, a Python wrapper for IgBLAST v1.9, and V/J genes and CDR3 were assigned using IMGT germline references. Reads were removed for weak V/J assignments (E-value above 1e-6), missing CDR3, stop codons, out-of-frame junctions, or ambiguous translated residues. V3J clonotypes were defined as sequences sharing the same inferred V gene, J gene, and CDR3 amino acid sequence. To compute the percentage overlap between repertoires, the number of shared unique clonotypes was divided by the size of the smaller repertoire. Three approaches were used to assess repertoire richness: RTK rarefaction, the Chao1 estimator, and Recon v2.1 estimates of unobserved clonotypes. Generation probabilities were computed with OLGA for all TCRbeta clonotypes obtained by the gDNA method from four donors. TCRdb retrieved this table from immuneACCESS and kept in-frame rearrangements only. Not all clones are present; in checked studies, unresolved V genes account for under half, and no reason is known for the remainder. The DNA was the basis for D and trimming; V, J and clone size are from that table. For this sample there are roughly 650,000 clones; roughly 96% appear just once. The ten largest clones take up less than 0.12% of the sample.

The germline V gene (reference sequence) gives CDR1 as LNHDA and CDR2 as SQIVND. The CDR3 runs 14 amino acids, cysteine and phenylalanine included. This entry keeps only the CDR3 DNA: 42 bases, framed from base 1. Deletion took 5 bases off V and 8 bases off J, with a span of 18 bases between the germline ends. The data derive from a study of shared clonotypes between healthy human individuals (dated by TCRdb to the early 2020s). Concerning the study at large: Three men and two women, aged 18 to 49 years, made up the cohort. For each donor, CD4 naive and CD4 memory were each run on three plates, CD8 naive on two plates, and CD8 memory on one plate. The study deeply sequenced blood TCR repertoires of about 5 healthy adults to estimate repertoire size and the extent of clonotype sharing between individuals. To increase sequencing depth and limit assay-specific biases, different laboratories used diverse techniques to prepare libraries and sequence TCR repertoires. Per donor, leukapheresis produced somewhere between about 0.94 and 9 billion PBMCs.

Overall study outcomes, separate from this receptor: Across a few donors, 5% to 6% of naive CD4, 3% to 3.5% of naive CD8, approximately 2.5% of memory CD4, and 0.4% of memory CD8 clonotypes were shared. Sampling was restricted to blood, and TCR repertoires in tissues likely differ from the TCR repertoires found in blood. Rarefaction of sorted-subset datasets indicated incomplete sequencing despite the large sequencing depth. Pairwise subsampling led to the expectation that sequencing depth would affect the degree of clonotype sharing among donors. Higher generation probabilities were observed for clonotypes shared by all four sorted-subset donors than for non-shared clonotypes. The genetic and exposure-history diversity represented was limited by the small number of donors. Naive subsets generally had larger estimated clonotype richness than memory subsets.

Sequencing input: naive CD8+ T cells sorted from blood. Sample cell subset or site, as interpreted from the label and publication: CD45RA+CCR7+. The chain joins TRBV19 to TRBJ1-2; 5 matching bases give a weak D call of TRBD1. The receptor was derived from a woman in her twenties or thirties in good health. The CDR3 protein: CASSYMQGAGGYTF. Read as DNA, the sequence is TGTGCCAGTAGTTACATGCAGGGTGCTGGCGGCTACACCTTC.